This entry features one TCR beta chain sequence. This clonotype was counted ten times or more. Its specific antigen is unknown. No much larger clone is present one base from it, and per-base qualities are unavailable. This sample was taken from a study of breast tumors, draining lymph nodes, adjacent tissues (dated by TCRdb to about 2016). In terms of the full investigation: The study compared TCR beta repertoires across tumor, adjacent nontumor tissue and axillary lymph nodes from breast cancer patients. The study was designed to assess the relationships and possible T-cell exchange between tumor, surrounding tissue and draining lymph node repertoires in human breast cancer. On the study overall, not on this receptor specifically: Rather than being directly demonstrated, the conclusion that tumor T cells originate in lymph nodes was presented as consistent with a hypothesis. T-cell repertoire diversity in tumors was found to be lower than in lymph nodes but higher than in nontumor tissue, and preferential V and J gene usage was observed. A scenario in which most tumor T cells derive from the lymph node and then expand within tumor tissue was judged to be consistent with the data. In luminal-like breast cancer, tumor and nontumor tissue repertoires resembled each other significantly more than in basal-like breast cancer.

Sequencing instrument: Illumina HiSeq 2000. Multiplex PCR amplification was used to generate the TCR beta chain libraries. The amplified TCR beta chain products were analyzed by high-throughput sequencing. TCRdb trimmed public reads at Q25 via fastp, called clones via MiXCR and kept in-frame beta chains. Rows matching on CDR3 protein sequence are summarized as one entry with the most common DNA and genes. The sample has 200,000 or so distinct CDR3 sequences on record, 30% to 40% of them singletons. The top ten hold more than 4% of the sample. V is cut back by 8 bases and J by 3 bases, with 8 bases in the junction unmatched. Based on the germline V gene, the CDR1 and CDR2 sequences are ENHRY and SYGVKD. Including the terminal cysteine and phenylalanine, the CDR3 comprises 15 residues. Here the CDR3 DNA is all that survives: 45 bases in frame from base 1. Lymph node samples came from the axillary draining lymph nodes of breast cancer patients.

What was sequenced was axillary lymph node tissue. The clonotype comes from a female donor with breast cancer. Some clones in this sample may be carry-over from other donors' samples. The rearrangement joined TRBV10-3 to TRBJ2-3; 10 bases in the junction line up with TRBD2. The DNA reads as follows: TGTGCCATCGGGGAAAGCGGGGGGGAAACAGATACGCAGTATTTT. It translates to CAIGESGGETDTQYF.